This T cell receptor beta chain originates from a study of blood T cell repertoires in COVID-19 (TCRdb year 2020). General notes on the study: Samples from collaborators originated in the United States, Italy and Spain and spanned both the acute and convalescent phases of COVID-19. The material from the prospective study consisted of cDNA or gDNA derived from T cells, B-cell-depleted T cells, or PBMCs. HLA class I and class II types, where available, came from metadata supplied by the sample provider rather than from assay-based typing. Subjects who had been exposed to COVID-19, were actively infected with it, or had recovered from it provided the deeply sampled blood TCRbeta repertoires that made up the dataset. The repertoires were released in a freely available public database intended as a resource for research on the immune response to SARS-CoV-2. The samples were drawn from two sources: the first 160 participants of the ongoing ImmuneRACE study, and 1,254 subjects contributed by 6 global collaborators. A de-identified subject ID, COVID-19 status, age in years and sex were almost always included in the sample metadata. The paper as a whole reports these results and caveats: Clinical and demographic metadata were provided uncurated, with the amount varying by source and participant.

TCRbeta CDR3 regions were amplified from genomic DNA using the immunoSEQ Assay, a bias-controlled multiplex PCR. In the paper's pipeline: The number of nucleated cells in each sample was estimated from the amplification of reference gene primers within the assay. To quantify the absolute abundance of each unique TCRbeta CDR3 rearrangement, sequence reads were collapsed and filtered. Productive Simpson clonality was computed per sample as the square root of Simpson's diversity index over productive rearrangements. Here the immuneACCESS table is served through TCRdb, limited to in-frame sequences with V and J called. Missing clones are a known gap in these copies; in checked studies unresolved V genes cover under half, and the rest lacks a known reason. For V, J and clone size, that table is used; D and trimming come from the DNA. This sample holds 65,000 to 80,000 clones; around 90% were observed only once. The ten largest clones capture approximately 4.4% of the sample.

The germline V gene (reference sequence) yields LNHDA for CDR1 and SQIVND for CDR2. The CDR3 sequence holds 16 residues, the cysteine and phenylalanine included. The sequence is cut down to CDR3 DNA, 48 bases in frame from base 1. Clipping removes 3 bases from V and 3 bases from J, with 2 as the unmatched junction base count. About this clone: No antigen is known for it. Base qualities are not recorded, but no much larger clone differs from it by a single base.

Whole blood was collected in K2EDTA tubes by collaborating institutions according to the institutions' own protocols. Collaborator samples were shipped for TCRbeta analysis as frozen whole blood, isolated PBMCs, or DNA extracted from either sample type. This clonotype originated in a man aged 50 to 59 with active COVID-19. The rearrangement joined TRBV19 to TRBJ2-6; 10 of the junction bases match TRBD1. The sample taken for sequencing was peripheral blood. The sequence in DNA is TGTGCCAGTAGTATTGGGACAGGGGTTGGGGCCAACGTCCTGACTTTC. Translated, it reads CASSIGTGVGANVLTF.